The 29 T cell receptor beta chains in this list originate from one sample, sequenced in a study of blood T cells in healthy people across ages. Alongside a J-beta primer mix, a sample-barcoded 5' primer served in a second PCR lasting about 6 to 12 cycles. TCRdb ran MiXCR on the 5' RACE reads and lists one entry per CDR3 protein. The sample lists 630,000 or so distinct CDR3 sequences; about 30% were seen once. Sequencing was carried out using blood. These receptors originate from a woman aged 80 or over in good health.

This clonotype has only a few counts. An end of the junction differs from the germline gene, which may be a read error. The V call is TRBV5-6, the J call TRBJ2-6; D may be TRBD1 (5 bases). Germline assignment: CDR1 SGHDT and CDR2 YYEEEE. This CDR3 spans 16 amino acids. CDR3 sequence: CASSFVARSGASVLTF. The CDR3 nucleotides are TGTGCCAGCAGCTTCGTAGCCCGCTCTGGGGCCAGCGTCCTGACTTTC.

This clonotype was recorded many times. This chain connects TRBV7-2 to TRBJ2-3; D not certain. V dropped 2 bases and J dropped 1 base, with 10 bases sitting between them. Germline V gene data show CDR1 as SGHTA and CDR2 as FQGNSA. This CDR3 contains 15 residues. CDR3 in DNA: TGTGCCAGCAGCTTAAGCCCAGTGGGCACAGATACGCAGTATTTT. This codes for CASSLSPVGTDTQYF.

This clonotype came up a few times. The J gene is TRBJ1-5, the V gene TRBV5-1; the D is unclear. Per germline, CDR1 SGHRS and CDR2 YFSETQ. The CDR3 contains 16 residues. With 4 bases removed from V and 0 bases from J, the gap between germline ends came to 14 bases. The CDR3 loop reads CASSPGVGISNQPQHF. The DNA of the CDR3 is TGCGCCAGCAGCCCGGGTGTAGGGATTAGCAATCAGCCCCAGCATTTT.

This clonotype was observed at least ten times. The CDR3 here is CSATHTGDKETQYF. CDR3 DNA: TGCAGTGCTACCCACACAGGGGACAAAGAGACCCAGTACTTC. V gene TRBV20-1 combines with J gene TRBJ2-5, with 7 bases matching TRBD1. Trimming cost V 4 bases and J 3 bases; bases outside gene matches: 8. Germline loops: CDR1 DFQATT, CDR2 SNEGSKA (reference sequence). The CDR3 is made up of 14 amino acids.

V usage is TRBV27 and J usage is TRBJ1-6, with 10 positions matching TRBD1. The J segment lost 5 bases and the V segment lost 6 bases, leaving 4 bases of the junction unmatched. The CDR3 has 15 residues. Germline V gene data show CDR1 as MNHEY and CDR2 as SMNVEV (reference sequence). Here the CDR3 reads CASRGQGSDNSPLHF. CDR3 sequence (DNA): TGTGCCAGCAGGGGACAGGGGTCAGATAATTCACCCCTCCACTTT.

This rearrangement joins TRBV18 to TRBJ2-3, with unresolved D. V shed 6 bases and J shed 2 bases, with 6 bases lying between them. The germline CDR1 and CDR2 sequences are KGHSH and LQKENI. The CDR3 covers 12 residues. CDR3 sequence: CASSCATDTQYF. The CDR3 DNA reads TGTGCCAGCTCGTGCGCCACAGATACGCAGTATTTT.

This clonotype appeared many times. The chain employs TRBV7-2 and TRBJ2-3; 9 bases map to TRBD2. Trimming took 5 bases from V and 5 from J; bases not matched to a gene: 14. Looked up from germline, CDR1 is SGHTA and CDR2 is FQGNSA. The CDR3 extends over 17 amino acids. The CDR3 reads CASSVSLGGGARDTQYF. The CDR3 DNA reads as TGTGCCAGCAGCGTATCTCTGGGCGGGGGGGCCCGAGATACGCAGTATTTT.

This clonotype was seen at least ten times. The chain employs TRBV2 and TRBJ2-1; TRBD1 aligns across 10 bases. The CDR3 loop spans 13 amino acids. V shed 8 bases, J shed 8 bases, and the junction held 6 bases outside the gene matches. The germline gives CDR1 SNHLY, CDR2 FYNNEI. CDR3 bases: TGTGCCAGCGGGGACAGGGGAAAAGATGAGCAGTTCTTC. Translating gives CASGDRGKDEQFF.

This clonotype was seen repeatedly, ten times or more. This chain uses TRBV4-3 with TRBJ1-4; tentative D call: TRBD1 (6 bases). V was cut by 1 base and J by 3 bases, with 9 bases left in between. The CDR3 totals 15 residues. Germline-derived CDR1 and CDR2 are LGHNA and YSLEER. CDR3 protein: CASSQVDRPNEKLFF. The CDR3 nucleotides are TGCGCCAGCAGCCAAGTCGACAGGCCTAATGAAAAACTGTTTTTT.

The rearrangement joins TRBV20-1 to TRBJ2-1; D unclear. V was clipped by 5 bases and J by 3 bases, with 14 bases between them. The CDR3 length is 14 residues. CDR1 and CDR2 (germline): DFQATT, SNEGSKA (reference sequence). CDR3: CSAHTPANYNEQFF. DNA of the CDR3: TGCAGTGCTCACACTCCAGCCAACTACAATGAGCAGTTCTTC.

Comments on this clonotype: A clone one base away is much larger, so this may be a read error. The chain joins TRBV15 to TRBJ1-4; D gene ambiguous. Germline values: CDR1 LNHNV, CDR2 YYDKDF (reference sequence). The CDR3 has 14 amino acids. The CDR3 DNA sequence: TGTGCCACCAGCAGAGATTCCCCATGGGAAAAACGGTTTTTT. This translates into CATSRDSPWEKRFF.

This chain uses TRBV10-3 with TRBJ2-1; D unresolved. The V end was cut by 3 bases, the J end by 8 bases, with 14 bases between. Germline-derived CDR1 and CDR2 are ENHRY and SYGVKD. The CDR3 has 14 amino acids. CDR3 in amino acids: CAISDMGKGDEQFF. The DNA for the CDR3 is TGTGCCATCAGTGATATGGGGAAGGGCGATGAGCAGTTCTTC.

At least ten counts were recorded for this clonotype. The chain recombines TRBV20-1 with TRBJ2-1, with D unclear. Trimming stripped 5 bases from V and 7 bases from J, with 12 bases between. The V gene's germline CDR1 is DFQATT and CDR2 SNEGSKA (reference sequence). The CDR3 contains 12 residues. The CDR3 loop is CSAANPWNEQFF. CDR3 coding DNA: TGCAGTGCTGCGAACCCTTGGAATGAGCAGTTCTTC.

This chain links TRBV6-5 with TRBJ2-3, with D possibly matching TRBD2 (5 bases). The V and J ends lost 0 bases and 2 bases respectively, with 30 bases between them. CDR1 and CDR2 from the germline V gene are MNHEY and SVGAGI. The CDR3 runs 22 residues. In DNA form, the CDR3 reads TGTGCCAGCAGTTACTCGACGGAGGTCCTACCAAGGACGATCCCAAACACAGATACGCAGTATTTT. Amino acids: CASSYSTEVLPRTIPNTDTQYF.

Worth noting for this clonotype: It may be a read error: a sequence one base away is much more abundant. V usage is TRBV6-5 and J usage is TRBJ1-1, with 12 nucleotides matching TRBD1. The CDR3 is 15 amino acids. Germline V gives CDR1 MNHEY, CDR2 SVGAGI. In nucleotides, the CDR3 is TGTGCCGGCAGTTATGGGACAGGGGGCTTCACTGAAGCTTTCTTT. Its protein product is CAGSYGTGGFTEAFF.

At least ten counts were recorded for this clonotype. The rearrangement links TRBV19 to TRBJ2-7; 7 bases align to TRBD1. J lost 2 bases, V lost 6 bases, and 10 bases had no gene match. Germline loops: CDR1 LNHDA, CDR2 SQIVND (reference sequence). CDR3 length equals 15 residues. The CDR3 coding sequence is TGTGCCAGTAGCCCTACGGGACAGTCTGCCTACGAGCAGTACTTC. This codes for CASSPTGQSAYEQYF.

Many counts were recorded for this clonotype. This chain links TRBV10-3 with TRBJ2-1, with 10 positions matching TRBD1. Per germline, CDR1 ENHRY and CDR2 SYGVKD. The CDR3 consists of 18 residues. Trimming took 6 bases from V and 0 from J; bases not matched to a gene: 11. CDR3 coding DNA: TGTGCCATCAGGGGCCGGGACAGGGGATCGAGCTCCTACAATGAGCAGTTCTTC. It is translated as CAIRGRDRGSSSYNEQFF.

This clonotype was picked up many times. J is TRBJ2-3 and V is TRBV9; D unclear. CDR1 SGDLS and CDR2 YYNGEE come from the germline V gene. The CDR3 extends over 11 amino acids. V was trimmed by 0 bases and J by 5 bases, leaving 1 base between them. The CDR3 sequence: CASSVEDTQYF. The CDR3 bases are TGTGCCAGCAGCGTAGAAGATACGCAGTATTTT.

Notes on this clonotype: A read error may explain this, as a much larger clone is one base away. The rearrangement links TRBV20-1 to TRBJ2-3; perhaps TRBD2 as D (6 bases). Looked up from germline, CDR1 is DFQATT and CDR2 is SNEGSKA (reference sequence). CDR3 size: 13 residues. CDR3 in amino acids: CSASPGVTDTRYF. CDR3 DNA: TGCAGTGCTAGTCCGGGGGTCACAGATACGCGGTATTTT.

This clonotype was found many times. CDR3 sequence: CSALGQAAQNSPLHF. DNA for the CDR3: TGCAGTGCTCTGGGACAGGCCGCTCAGAATTCACCCCTCCACTTT. The chain couples TRBV20-1 to TRBJ1-6; TRBD1 matches 8 bases. Germline trimming cut 5 bases from V and 7 bases from J; bases unmatched to any gene: 10. Germline CDR1 is DFQATT and CDR2 is SNEGSKA (reference sequence). The length of the CDR3 is 15 residues.

In DNA form, the CDR3 reads TGCAGCGTTGACGCGGCCAACACCGGGGAGCTGTTTTTT. This encodes CSVDAANTGELFF. The chain recombines TRBV29-1 with TRBJ2-2, with D hard to call. The CDR3 totals 13 residues. Trimming cost V 3 bases and J 2 bases, with 7 bases left between them. Per the germline V gene, CDR1 is SQVTM and CDR2 is ANQGSEA.

This clonotype was counted ten times or more. CDR3 region: CASSLALGRNEQFF. In DNA form, the CDR3 reads TGCGCCAGCAGCTTGGCGTTAGGACGGAATGAGCAGTTCTTC. The chain employs TRBV5-1 and TRBJ2-1; D not resolved. Deletions cut 0 bases from V and 7 bases from J, with 11 bases between. CDR1 is SGHRS and CDR2 is YFSETQ in the germline V gene. This CDR3 has 14 amino acids.

The chain couples TRBV6-5 to TRBJ2-7; 10 nucleotides line up with TRBD2. Per germline, CDR1 MNHEY and CDR2 SVGAGI. V was clipped by 4 bases and J by 5 bases; unmatched bases: 11. This CDR3 contains 16 residues. The CDR3 sequence: CASSSLSSGSINEQYF. The CDR3 DNA sequence: TGTGCCAGCAGTTCACTTTCTAGCGGGAGTATCAACGAGCAGTACTTC.

This clonotype has more than one count but fewer than ten. The chain couples TRBV20-1 to TRBJ1-1; 8 nucleotides line up with TRBD1. This CDR3 contains 14 residues. V lost 5 bases to trimming and J lost 4 bases; unmatched junction nucleotides: 9. Per germline, CDR1 DFQATT and CDR2 SNEGSKA (reference sequence). The CDR3 sequence is CSALAQGAGTEAFF. The CDR3 DNA reads as TGCAGTGCTCTCGCGCAGGGGGCCGGCACTGAAGCTTTCTTT.

This clonotype has a count of ten or more. This chain joins TRBV12-3 or TRBV12-4 and TRBJ2-3; 10 bases are a match to TRBD1. The length of the CDR3 is 16 residues. V was clipped by 6 bases and J by 3 bases; unmatched bases: 9. CDR3 amino acids: CASSWGQGLGTDTQYF. The CDR3 nucleotides read TGTGCCAGCAGCTGGGGACAGGGGCTTGGTACAGATACGCAGTATTTT.

The gene calls are TRBV6-1 and TRBJ2-1, with 11 bases matching TRBD2. The trim removed 6 bases at V and 1 base at J, leaving 5 bases unmatched. The CDR3 consists of 16 residues. Per the germline V gene, CDR1 is MNHNS and CDR2 is SASEGT. The CDR3 DNA reads TGTGCCAGCAGGCTAGCGGGAGGTTTTTCCTACAATGAGCAGTTCTTC. This codes for CASRLAGGFSYNEQFF.

This clonotype was recorded at least ten times. V is TRBV20-1 and J is TRBJ2-3, with 12 bases that match TRBD2. Germline loops: CDR1 DFQATT, CDR2 SNEGSKA (reference sequence). The CDR3 consists of 14 residues. The V and J ends lost 6 bases and 5 bases, in that order; junction bases with no gene match: 6. DNA of the CDR3: TGCAGTGCGCCGACTAGCGGGGGAAGAGATACGCAGTATTTT. Protein: CSAPTSGGRDTQYF.

The V call is TRBV12-3 or TRBV12-4, the J call TRBJ2-3; 11 nucleotides line up with TRBD2. This CDR3 has 18 amino acids. Germline trimming cut 2 bases from V and 2 bases from J; bases unmatched to any gene: 9. CDR3 residues: CASSLPSLAGVYTDTQYF. The CDR3 bases are TGTGCCAGCAGTTTACCGTCACTAGCGGGGGTGTACACAGATACGCAGTATTTT.

This clonotype has at least ten counts. The CDR3 loop reads CASSLTSDRGNEQFF. In DNA form, the CDR3 reads TGCGCCAGCAGCTTGACTTCTGACAGGGGTAATGAGCAGTTCTTC. J is TRBJ2-1 and V is TRBV5-1, with TRBD1 matching over 8 bases. The ends lost 1 base at V and 7 bases at J; junction bases unmatched: 7. Germline V gives CDR1 SGHRS, CDR2 YFSETQ. The CDR3 is 15 amino acids. Variable domain in full (rest from reference TRBV5-1 and TRBJ2-1): KAGVTQTPRYLIKTRGQQVTLSCSPISGHRSVSWYQQTPGQGLQFLFEYFSETQRNKGNFPGRFSGRQFSNSRSEMNVSTLELGDSALYLCASSLTSDRGNEQFFGPGTRLTVL.